The T cell receptor (beta chain) described here comes from a study of the immune and genomic landscape of osteosarcoma (dated by TCRdb to about 2020). Regarding the complete study: The overall cohort comprised 45 to 55 pediatric and adult patients with high-grade osteosarcoma, with a median age at diagnosis of approximately 30 years (range 5-81). A couple of samples from the same tumor site were contributed by each of a few patients. The goal of the study was to explain why immune checkpoint inhibitors have shown limited clinical activity in osteosarcoma. The cohort was enriched for poor-risk disease, as unfavorable pathologic response to standard therapy was shown in 73% of the cohort and approximately 66% of the cohort were deceased. To define immunogenic potential, the study profiled osteosarcoma specimens using whole genome, RNA and T-cell receptor sequencing along with immunohistochemistry and reverse phase protein arrays. In the overall cohort, 60% of patients were male, and 77% had localized disease at diagnosis. TCR sequencing results were integrated with transcriptome, protein array and immunostaining data to characterize the osteosarcoma immunogenomic landscape. General findings and caveats noted by the study authors: Clonality benchmarks were derived from external normal skin and healthy peripheral blood data rather than from matched normal tissue. Along with the frozen tumor specimens, matched blood was collected from just a couple of patients. In five cases a single hyperexpanded clone dominated the repertoire, and each of those five cases had fewer than 100 T-cell clonotypes. Overall, productive TCR clonality was low, with an average of 0.09 and a maximum of 0.3, which suggests limited T-cell clonal expansion. TCR productive clonality was greater in the immune-hot C3 cluster than in the cold C1 cluster, although TCR productive clonality remained low overall. Sample size was not determined by any statistical method, because osteosarcoma is rare and all possible samples were collected.

CDR1 and CDR2, looked up from the germline V gene (reference sequence), are MNHEY and SMNVEV. The CDR3 holds 13 amino acids from the cysteine to the phenylalanine. The read is trimmed to its CDR3 DNA, 39 bases read in frame from base 1. V was cut back by 8 bases and J by 1 base, leaving a gap of 11 bases between them. Post-treatment primary, local recurrence and metastasis tumors from poor-prognosis patients were used as specimens. Frozen resected lung metastases of osteosarcoma were used as metastasis specimens. The ImmunoSEQ Assay (Adaptive Biotechnologies) was used to immunosequence the CDR3 regions of the TCR beta chain. In the original analysis: The ImmunoSEQ Analyzer platform was used to export TCRB rearrangements, read counts, read proportions and gene usage. Using productive rearrangements, T-cell clonality was calculated as 1 minus Pielou's evenness. In the clonal space homeostasis analysis, clonotypes were sorted into rare, small, medium, large or hyperexpanded (0.01 to 1 of the repertoire) bins. TCR productive clonality was compared across immune clusters C1, C2 and C3 using the Wilcoxon rank sum test. The immuneACCESS repertoire file appears here via TCRdb, limited to in-frame rearrangements. These files lack a portion of the clones; in checked studies, under half of the deficit traces to unresolved V genes, and the cause of the others is not known. That table is the source of V, J and clone size, and D and trimming were worked out from the DNA. The sample yields around 1,300 clones; roughly 73% were counted once. In total, the top ten clones hold around a third of the sample.

Of note for this clone: Its cognate antigen has yet to be identified. There are no base qualities to consult, and no much larger clone falls within one base.

Here the chain combines TRBV27 and TRBJ1-2, with no D gene named confidently. The sequencing input was metastatic tumor tissue from the lung. The cell subset or site label for this specimen denotes: lung metastasis of osteosarcoma. The TCR originated in a woman aged 25 to 39 with osteosarcoma. The age is the age at diagnosis. In nucleotides, the sequence is TGTGCCAGCGGATCTCACGGTAACTATGGCTACACCTTC. Its coded protein is CASGSHGNYGYTF.